This TCR beta chain was sequenced in a study of shared clonotypes between healthy human individuals. Across the whole study: CD4 naive and memory got three plates each, CD8 naive two, CD8 memory one.

Naive CD8 cells lacked CD45RO and underwent positive selection for CCR7, leaving out terminally differentiated effector memory CD45RA+ cells. TCRdb keeps only in-frame clones here, not all; method: immunoSEQ multiplex PCR. The sample holds approximately 590,000 clones, around 95% seen once. Germline V gene lookup returns CDR1 SNHLY and CDR2 FYNNEI. The CDR3 spans 17 residues. V trimming: 2 bases; J trimming: 1 base; junction bases outside the gene matches: 7. The chain links TRBV2 to TRBJ2-7, with 11 positions matching TRBD1. The specimen was naive CD8+ T cells sorted from blood. The sequence was obtained from a woman aged 25 to 45 in good health. The DNA for the CDR3 is TGTGCCAGCAGTGAACCGGGGACAGGGGGGTTATCCTACGAGCAGTACTTC. This gives the protein CASSEPGTGGLSYEQYF. The full variable domain, completed using reference TRBV2 and TRBJ2-7, is EPEVTQTPSHQVTQMGQEVILRCVPISNHLYFYWYRQILGQKVEFLVSFYNNEISEKSEIFDDQFSVERPDGSNFTLKIRSTKLEDSAMYFCASSEPGTGGLSYEQYFGPGTRLTVT.